This is a list of T cell receptor beta chains from one sample in a study of T-cell reconstitution after alpha-beta-depleted transplantation in children. TCRdb redid the calling of the PCR reads with MiXCR, one entry per CDR3 protein. The sample has about 400,000 distinct CDR3 sequences, around 20% seen once. The sample in question was PBMCs from the stem cell graft donor, obtained from the stem cell graft. The receptors shown here come from a human donor who donated a stem cell graft to a child with acute myeloid leukemia. Each CDR3 is given with its conserved first and last residue. Fields, in order: J gene, D gene, clone size, V gene, CDR3 DNA, CDR3 protein. D genes are given only for firm matches. The size of a clone is reported for some rows only, either as once, few or many, or as a class for expanded clones.

TRBJ2-1	.	few	TRBV14	TGTGCCAGCAGCCAAATGGGTAGGGAGAGCTACAATGAGCAGTTCTTC	CASSQMGRESYNEQFF
TRBJ2-7	.	few	TRBV7-2	TGTGCCAGCAGTTTCCCTCCCCATTCCTACGAGCAGTACTTC	CASSFPPHSYEQYF
TRBJ2-5	TRBD2	.	TRBV6-1	TGTGCCAGCAGGACACCAGCGGGAGAAGAGACCCAGTACTTC	CASRTPAGEETQYF
TRBJ2-3	.	few	TRBV3-1	TGTGCCAGCAGCCCAGGGGGGAGCGGGAGTGATACGCAGTATTTT	CASSPGGSGSDTQYF
TRBJ2-3	TRBD2	few	TRBV29-1	TGCAGCGTTGAATCTAGACTAGCGACTAGCACAGATACGCAGTATTTT	CSVESRLATSTDTQYF
TRBJ2-4	TRBD1	.	TRBV28	TGTGCCAGCAGTCCTGGGACAGGGTCCAAAAACATTCAGTACTTC	CASSPGTGSKNIQYF
TRBJ1-4	TRBD1	few	TRBV4-3	TGCGCCAGCAGCAAACCGACAGGGCCTAATGAAAAACTGTTTTTT	CASSKPTGPNEKLFF
TRBJ2-3	TRBD1	.	TRBV18	TGTGCCAGCTCACCTCCCGGGACAGGGGCCTTGTATACGCAGTATTTT	CASSPPGTGALYTQYF
TRBJ2-7	TRBD1	.	TRBV6-1	TGTGCCAGCAGCCTGACAGGGGTGGCTGGCTACGAGCAGTACTTC	CASSLTGVAGYEQYF
TRBJ2-1	TRBD2	many	TRBV19	TGTGCCAGTGCTGGACGGACCGGGACTAGCGGGACGGGGGACAATGAGCAGTTCTTC	CASAGRTGTSGTGDNEQFF
TRBJ2-1	.	.	TRBV5-1	TGCGCCAGCAGCTTGGCCGCGCCGGAGGATTACAATGAGCAGTTCTTC	CASSLAAPEDYNEQFF
TRBJ2-1	.	.	TRBV29-1	TGCAGCGCCGTCCCCAGGGGTGAGCAGTTCTTC	CSAVPRGEQFF
TRBJ2-7	TRBD2	few	TRBV12-3/TRBV12-4	TGTGCCAGCAGACGGACTAGCGCCAACGAGCAGTACTTC	CASRRTSANEQYF
TRBJ2-2	.	.	TRBV12-3/TRBV12-4	TGTGCCAGCAGTTTTCTTGGATTGATCGGGGAGCTGTTTTTT	CASSFLGLIGELFF
TRBJ1-1	.	few	TRBV7-9	TGTGCCAGCAGCTTAATAGGGGAGGCAACTGAAGCTTTCTTT	CASSLIGEATEAFF
TRBJ2-2	TRBD2	.	TRBV28	TGTGCCAGCAGTTACGTCCTAAGCGGGATTAAAGACACCGGGGAGCTGTTTTTT	CASSYVLSGIKDTGELFF
TRBJ1-3	TRBD1	many	TRBV29-1	TGCAGCGTTGAGGACAGGGCGAAGTACTCTGGAAACACCATATATTTT	CSVEDRAKYSGNTIYF
TRBJ2-1	TRBD2	few	TRBV18	TGTGCCAGCTCACGCAGCAGCGGGAGCTCCTACAATGAGCAGTTCTTC	CASSRSSGSSYNEQFF
TRBJ2-7	.	many	TRBV20-1	TGCAGTGCTAGAAAGGACAGAACCCCCTACGAGCAGTACTTC	CSARKDRTPYEQYF
TRBJ2-6	TRBD1	.	TRBV29-1	TGCAGCGTCGCCGATGGACAGGGGGCTTTCTCTGGGGCCAACGTCCTGACTTTC	CSVADGQGAFSGANVLTF
TRBJ2-1	.	few	TRBV5-1	TGCGCCAGCAGCTTAGGGAGTATGGATGAGCAGTTCTTC	CASSLGSMDEQFF
TRBJ2-3	TRBD2	few	TRBV27	TGTGCCAGCAGCACTAACCTCCGGGCTAGCGGGAGGCCAGGGAGAACAGATACGCAGTATTTT	CASSTNLRASGRPGRTDTQYF
TRBJ2-1	TRBD2	.	TRBV5-1	TGCGCCAGCAAGCTAGCGGACTCCTACAATGAGCAGTTCTTC	CASKLADSYNEQFF
TRBJ2-1	.	many	TRBV20-1	TGCAGTGCTAGGGAAACTAGGGGATCCTACAATGAGCAGTTCTTC	CSARETRGSYNEQFF
TRBJ2-3	TRBD2	.	TRBV27	TGTGCCAGCAGTTTATGGGCTAGCGGGAGCACAGATACGCAGTATTTT	CASSLWASGSTDTQYF
TRBJ2-1	.	.	TRBV7-2	TGTGCCAGCAGCCCCCCCCTCCTTGGAGTCCACAATGAGCAGTTCTTC	CASSPPLLGVHNEQFF
TRBJ2-1	TRBD1	few	TRBV7-9	TGTGCCAGCAGTTATACAGGGGCTCGGTTCTTC	CASSYTGARFF
TRBJ2-3	TRBD2	many	TRBV2	TGTGCCAGCAGGAATGGACTAGCGGGAACCACAGATACGCAGTATTTT	CASRNGLAGTTDTQYF
TRBJ2-2	TRBD1	many	TRBV7-8	TGTGCCAGCAGCTTACAGGGGGCGGACACCGGGGAGCTGTTTTTT	CASSLQGADTGELFF
TRBJ2-7	TRBD2	many	TRBV4-2	TGTGCCAGCAGCCCTGAACGGATTCTAGCGGCCCCCTACGAGCAGTACTTC	CASSPERILAAPYEQYF
TRBJ2-5	TRBD2	few	TRBV12-3/TRBV12-4	TGTGCCAGCTCGGCCAGCGGGAGAGGGGAGGAGACCCAGTACTTC	CASSASGRGEETQYF
TRBJ1-5	.	.	TRBV12-3/TRBV12-4	TGTGCCAGCAGTTTAGCCAGGGTTGGACAGCCCCAGCATTTT	CASSLARVGQPQHF
TRBJ2-3	.	few	TRBV10-3	TGTGCCATCAGTGAGACGGCAGGCCAAACTGGTACGCAGTATTTT	CAISETAGQTGTQYF
TRBJ2-7	TRBD1	few	TRBV12-3/TRBV12-4	TGTGCCAGCAGTTTGGGACAGTCACCCTACGAGCAGTACTTC	CASSLGQSPYEQYF
TRBJ2-5	TRBD2	.	TRBV20-1	TGCAGTGCTAGAGTGGACGCGGGAGGGCGGGAGACCCAGTACTTC	CSARVDAGGRETQYF
TRBJ2-2	.	.	TRBV7-6	TGTGCCAGCAGCTTCTCTACGGGCAGATACACCGGGGAGCTGTTTTTT	CASSFSTGRYTGELFF
TRBJ2-7	TRBD1	.	TRBV7-2	TGTGCCAGCAGCCGACCGGGACAGAGCTCCTACGAGCAGTACTTC	CASSRPGQSSYEQYF
TRBJ1-1	.	.	TRBV7-6	TGTGCCAGCAGCTTAGCGGGAGCAGGACCGAACACTGAAGCTTTCTTT	CASSLAGAGPNTEAFF
TRBJ2-5	TRBD2	.	TRBV15	TGTGCCACCAGCAGAGATCGGGTGGCTAGCGGGAGGGCCAGGAAGACCCAGTACTTC	CATSRDRVASGRARKTQYF
TRBJ2-5	.	few	TRBV5-1	TGCGCCACTCGGACTGCGGAGACCCAGTACTTC	CATRTAETQYF
TRBJ2-7	.	.	TRBV4-3	TGCGCCAGCAGCCAAGATACGAGCTCCTACGAGCAGTACTTC	CASSQDTSSYEQYF
TRBJ2-2	.	.	TRBV5-1	TGCGCCAGCAGGTCGGGAACCGGGGAGCTGTTTTTT	CASRSGTGELFF
TRBJ2-7	.	.	TRBV7-9	TGTGCCAGCAGCGCCTCCCCCGGCAGCGGCTTCCCCGAGCAGTACTTC	CASSASPGSGFPEQYF
TRBJ1-1	.	.	TRBV5-1	TGCGCCAGCAGCTTGGAAGGAGGGGACACTGAAGCTTTCTTT	CASSLEGGDTEAFF
TRBJ1-2	.	.	TRBV20-1	TGCAGTGCTAGCCCTGGAGTTGACTACACCTTC	CSASPGVDYTF
TRBJ2-7	TRBD2	.	TRBV5-1	TGCGCCAGCAGCTTTCTTCCTAGCGGGGGATCCGGGTACGAGCAGTACTTC	CASSFLPSGGSGYEQYF
TRBJ2-6	.	.	TRBV9	TGTGCCAGCAGCATGAGGGCACAGGGCCCTGGGGCCAACGTCCTGACTTTC	CASSMRAQGPGANVLTF
TRBJ2-1	TRBD2	many	TRBV20-1	TGCAGTGCGGAAGCGGGAGTCACCAATGAGCAGTTCTTC	CSAEAGVTNEQFF